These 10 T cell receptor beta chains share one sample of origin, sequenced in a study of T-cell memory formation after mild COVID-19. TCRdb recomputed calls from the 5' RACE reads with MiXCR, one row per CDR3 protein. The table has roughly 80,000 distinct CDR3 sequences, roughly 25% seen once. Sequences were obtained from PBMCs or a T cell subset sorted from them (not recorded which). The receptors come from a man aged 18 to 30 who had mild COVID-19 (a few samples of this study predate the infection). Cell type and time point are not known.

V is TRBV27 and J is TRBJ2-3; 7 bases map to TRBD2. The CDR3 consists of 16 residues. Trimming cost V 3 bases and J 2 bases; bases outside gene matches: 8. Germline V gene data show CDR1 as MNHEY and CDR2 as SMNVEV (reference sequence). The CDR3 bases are TGTGCCAGCAGTTTGTGGGCTAGCGGATCCACAGATACGCAGTATTTT. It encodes CASSLWASGSTDTQYF.

The DNA for the CDR3 is TGTGCCAGGTGGACAGCTGGGGCCAACGTCCTGACTTTC. Translated: CARWTAGANVLTF. The rearrangement uses TRBV7-9 and TRBJ2-6; TRBD1 might be the D (6 bases). Trimming left V 9 bases short and J 2 bases short, with 8 bases between. This CDR3 comprises 13 residues. Germline V gene lookup returns CDR1 SEHNR and CDR2 FQNEAQ (reference sequence).

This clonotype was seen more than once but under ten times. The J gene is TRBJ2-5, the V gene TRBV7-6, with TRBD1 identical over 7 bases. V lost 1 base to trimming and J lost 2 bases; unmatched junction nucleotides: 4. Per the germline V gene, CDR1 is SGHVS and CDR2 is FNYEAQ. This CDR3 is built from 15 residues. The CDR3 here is CASSLGGGYQETQYF. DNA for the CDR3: TGTGCCAGCAGCTTAGGAGGGGGCTATCAAGAGACCCAGTACTTC.

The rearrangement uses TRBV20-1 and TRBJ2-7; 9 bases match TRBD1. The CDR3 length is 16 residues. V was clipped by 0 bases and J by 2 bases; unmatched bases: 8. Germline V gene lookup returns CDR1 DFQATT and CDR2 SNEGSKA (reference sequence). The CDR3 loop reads CSARDLSGTGPYEQYF. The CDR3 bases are TGCAGTGCTAGAGATCTCAGTGGGACAGGGCCCTACGAGCAGTACTTC.

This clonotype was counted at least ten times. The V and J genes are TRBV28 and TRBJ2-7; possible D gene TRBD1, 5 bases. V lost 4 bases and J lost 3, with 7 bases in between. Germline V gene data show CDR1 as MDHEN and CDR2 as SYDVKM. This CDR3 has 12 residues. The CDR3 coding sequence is TGTGCCAGCAGTTCAGACAGCTACGAGCAGTACGTC. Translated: CASSSDSYEQYV.

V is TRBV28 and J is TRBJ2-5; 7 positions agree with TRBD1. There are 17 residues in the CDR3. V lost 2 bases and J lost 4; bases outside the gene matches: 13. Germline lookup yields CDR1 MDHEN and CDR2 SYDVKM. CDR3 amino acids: CASSLRQTGIGPETQYF. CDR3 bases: TGTGCCAGCAGTTTAAGGCAGACAGGGATTGGGCCAGAGACCCAGTACTTC.

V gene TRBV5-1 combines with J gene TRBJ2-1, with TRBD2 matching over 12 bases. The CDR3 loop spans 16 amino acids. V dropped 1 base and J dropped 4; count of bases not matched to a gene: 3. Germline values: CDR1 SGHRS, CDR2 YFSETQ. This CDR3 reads CASSLLAGGMYNEQFF. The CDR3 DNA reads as TGCGCCAGCAGCTTGCTAGCGGGGGGGATGTACAATGAGCAGTTCTTC.

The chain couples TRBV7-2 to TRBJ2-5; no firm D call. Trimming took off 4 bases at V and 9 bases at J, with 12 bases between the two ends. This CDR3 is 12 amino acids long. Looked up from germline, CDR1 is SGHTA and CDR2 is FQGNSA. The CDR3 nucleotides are TGTGCCAGCAGCTCGGACCCCCTTCCCCAGTACTTC. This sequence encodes CASSSDPLPQYF. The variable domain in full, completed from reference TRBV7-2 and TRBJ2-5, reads GAGVSQSPSNKVTEKGKDVELRCDPISGHTALYWYRQSLGQGLEFLIYFQGNSAPDKSGLPSDRFSAERTGGSVSTLTIQRTQQEDSAVYLCASSSDPLPQYFGPGTRLLVL.

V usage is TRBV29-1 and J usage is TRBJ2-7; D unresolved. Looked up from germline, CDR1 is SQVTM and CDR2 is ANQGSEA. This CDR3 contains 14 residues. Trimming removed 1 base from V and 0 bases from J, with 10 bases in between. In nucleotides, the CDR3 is TGCAGCGTTGAAGTGCCTCTGAGCTCCTACGAGCAGTACGTC. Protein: CSVEVPLSSYEQYV.

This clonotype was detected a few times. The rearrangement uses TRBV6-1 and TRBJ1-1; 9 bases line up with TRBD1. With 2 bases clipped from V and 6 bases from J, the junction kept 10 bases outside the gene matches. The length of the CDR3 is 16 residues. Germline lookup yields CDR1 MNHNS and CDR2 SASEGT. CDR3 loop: CASSERGDRVFAEAFF. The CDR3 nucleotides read TGTGCCAGCAGTGAAAGAGGGGACAGGGTATTCGCTGAAGCTTTCTTT.